The 22 T cell receptor beta chains presented below share a single source sample, sequenced in a study of early T cells in non-severe SARS-CoV-2 infection. TCRdb independently ran MiXCR on the 5' RACE reads; one entry per CDR3 protein. Of over 50,000 distinct CDR3 sequences in the sample, 10% to 15% were seen once. The sequenced sample was whole blood. Source of these receptors: an adult who was a healthcare worker with PCR-confirmed SARS-CoV-2 infection or an uninfected control (not recorded which).

This clonotype appeared a single time. This chain uses TRBV29-1 with TRBJ2-7, with D perhaps TRBD2 (5 bases). The V end was cut by 2 bases, the J end by 4 bases, with 6 bases between. The CDR3 has 11 residues. CDR1 SQVTM and CDR2 ANQGSEA come from the germline V gene. The CDR3 DNA is TGCAGCGTTGAAACGGGGTACGAGCAGTACTTC. It specifies CSVETGYEQYF.

This clonotype was seen repeatedly, ten times or more. V and J are TRBV2 and TRBJ2-3, with D perhaps matching TRBD1 or TRBD2 (5 bases each). Germline values: CDR1 SNHLY, CDR2 FYNNEI. The CDR3 runs 14 residues. V dropped 7 bases and J dropped 0 bases, with 11 bases sitting between them. The CDR3 nucleotides read TGTGCCAGCACGGTGGGGGTGAGCACAGATACGCAGTATTTT. It yields the protein CASTVGVSTDTQYF. The complete variable domain, with remaining parts taken from reference TRBV2 and TRBJ2-3, reads EPEVTQTPSHQVTQMGQEVILRCVPISNHLYFYWYRQILGQKVEFLVSFYNNEISEKSEIFDDQFSVERPDGSNFTLKIRSTKLEDSAMYFCASTVGVSTDTQYFGPGTRLTVL.

This clonotype was detected many times. This chain uses TRBV15 with TRBJ2-2; D gene ambiguous. Trimming took off 6 bases at V and 4 bases at J, with 12 bases between the two ends. The CDR3 has 14 residues. Germline CDR1 is LNHNV and CDR2 is YYDKDF (reference sequence). The DNA of the CDR3 is TGTGCCACCAGAGTAAAAGGCGGCACCGGGGAGCTGTTTTTT. This codes for CATRVKGGTGELFF.

This chain connects TRBV4-1 to TRBJ2-1, with 8 bases that match TRBD1. The junction had 5 bases not matched to a gene; V was cut back by 4 bases and J by 3 bases. CDR1 and CDR2 from the germline V gene are MGHRA and YSYEKL. The CDR3 is 15 residues long. The CDR3 bases are TGCGCCAGCAGCCCAGCCGGACAGGGCTACAATGAGCAGTTCTTC. This gives the protein CASSPAGQGYNEQFF.

The V and J genes are TRBV5-1 and TRBJ2-2; D is uncertain. With 0 bases removed from V and 4 bases from J, the gap between germline ends came to 4 bases. This CDR3 contains 13 residues. Germline-derived CDR1 and CDR2 are SGHRS and YFSETQ. CDR3 loop: CASSLESTGELFF. The CDR3 DNA reads TGCGCCAGCAGCTTGGAAAGCACCGGGGAGCTGTTTTTT.

The chain uses TRBV11-2 and TRBJ2-2; TRBD1 matches at 7 bases. CDR3 length: 15 residues. CDR1 is SGHAT, CDR2 FQNNGV, per germline. J gave up 3 bases and V 6 bases, and 7 bases lay outside the gene matches. The CDR3 DNA follows: TGTGCCAGCAGGGCAGGACAGGCGTACACCGGGGAGCTGTTTTTT. Translating gives CASRAGQAYTGELFF. Combining the CDR3 with reference TRBV11-2 and TRBJ2-2 gives the whole variable domain EAGVAQSPRYKIIEKRQSVAFWCNPISGHATLYWYQQILGQGPKLLIQFQNNGVVDDSQLPKDRFSAERLKGVDSTLKIQPAKLEDSAVYLCASRAGQAYTGELFFGEGSRLTVL.

This clonotype was seen many times. This sequence joins TRBV19 and TRBJ2-4, with a tentative D call TRBD2 (6 bases). V was trimmed by 10 bases and J by 3 bases, leaving 19 bases between them. CDR3 length equals 15 residues. From germline, CDR1 is LNHDA and CDR2 SQIVND (reference sequence). Here the CDR3 reads CATLRREFGKNIQYF. The CDR3 nucleotides are TGTGCCACCCTCCGTCGGGAGTTCGGCAAAAACATTCAGTACTTC.

This clonotype was recorded at least ten times. This chain uses TRBV10-3 with TRBJ2-7; 7 bases are a match to TRBD2. Trimming took 1 base from V and 0 from J; bases not matched to a gene: 3. The CDR3 contains 15 residues. Germline V gene lookup returns CDR1 ENHRY and CDR2 SYGVKD. CDR3 residues: CAISEWGGSSYEQYF. The CDR3, as DNA: TGTGCCATCAGTGAGTGGGGGGGGTCCTCCTACGAGCAGTACTTC.

This clonotype was found a few times. The rearrangement links TRBV12-3 or TRBV12-4 to TRBJ2-7; D perhaps matches TRBD1 (8 bases). The CDR3 covers 14 residues. V shed 5 bases and J shed 2 bases, with 13 bases lying between them. For the CDR3, the DNA is TGTGCCAGCAGTCTACAGGGGGGGGCCTACGAGCAGTACTTC. Its protein is CASSLQGGAYEQYF.

This clonotype was recorded a few times. The V call is TRBV5-5, the J call TRBJ2-5, with 14 bases fitting TRBD2. This CDR3 region has 18 residues. Trimming at V came to 3 bases and at J to 5 bases, leaving 12 bases not matched to a gene. Per the germline V gene, CDR1 is SGHKS and CDR2 is YYEKEE (reference sequence). The CDR3 region is CASSYPAGTSGGLETQYF. For the CDR3, the DNA is TGTGCCAGCAGCTACCCCGCCGGGACTAGCGGGGGCCTGGAGACCCAGTACTTC.

This clonotype showed up many times. The chain uses TRBV18 and TRBJ1-1; D unclear. The length of the CDR3 is 12 residues. The V gene lost 6 bases and the J gene lost 6 bases, with 11 bases spanning the gap. Germline CDR1 is KGHSH and CDR2 is LQKENI. The chain's CDR3 is CASSPRRAEAFF. Written as DNA, the CDR3 is TGTGCCAGCTCCCCCCGCCGGGCTGAAGCTTTCTTT.

V gene TRBV29-1 combines with J gene TRBJ2-2, with D hard to call. Trimming took 5 bases from V and 4 from J, leaving 8 bases between them. CDR1 and CDR2 (germline): SQVTM, ANQGSEA. This CDR3 has 12 residues. The CDR3 region is CSVIRITGELFF. The CDR3 DNA reads TGCAGCGTTATCAGAATCACCGGGGAGCTGTTTTTT.

This sequence joins TRBV5-8 and TRBJ2-3; 9 positions match TRBD2. The CDR3 sequence is 17 residues long. Trimming took 4 bases from V and 6 from J; bases not matched to a gene: 15. Germline V gene lookup returns CDR1 SGHTS and CDR2 YDEGEE. The CDR3 spells CASSLGLAGAAADTQYF. CDR3 nucleotides: TGTGCCAGCAGCCTCGGATTAGCGGGGGCCGCGGCGGATACGCAGTATTTT.

The J gene is TRBJ1-2, the V gene TRBV5-5, with 7 bases aligning to TRBD1. Trimming took 4 bases from V and 8 from J; bases not matched to a gene: 11. CDR1 SGHKS and CDR2 YYEKEE come from the germline V gene (reference sequence). This CDR3 has 14 residues. CDR3 coding DNA: TGTGCCAGCAGCCCCCCGGGACAGCTCTGGGGCTACACCTTC. The encoded protein is CASSPPGQLWGYTF. Full variable domain (outside the CDR3, taken from reference TRBV5-5 and TRBJ1-2): DAGVTQSPTHLIKTRGQQVTLRCSPISGHKSVSWYQQVLGQGPQFIFQYYEKEERGRGNFPDRFSARQFPNYSSELNVNALLLGDSALYLCASSPPGQLWGYTFGSGTRLTVV.

This chain uses TRBV4-1 with TRBJ2-3; 7 bases match TRBD2. The CDR3 covers 16 residues. Per the germline V gene, CDR1 is MGHRA and CDR2 is YSYEKL. Unmatched junction bases numbered 8, after V lost 0 bases and J lost 5 bases. The CDR3, as DNA: TGCGCCAGCAGCCAAGATTTCCAGCGGGGAAGAGATACGCAGTATTTT. Translating it yields CASSQDFQRGRDTQYF.

This clonotype was recorded at least ten times. This chain links TRBV5-6 with TRBJ2-3; no clear D. The CDR3 runs 14 residues. The V end was cut by 3 bases, the J end by 1 base, with 9 bases between. Germline values: CDR1 SGHDT, CDR2 YYEEEE. CDR3 protein: CASSSGRRTDTQYF. The CDR3 nucleotides read TGTGCCAGCAGCTCCGGCCGTCGCACAGATACGCAGTATTTT.

The rearrangement joins TRBV5-1 to TRBJ1-6; no definite D call. Trimming stripped 2 bases from V and 6 bases from J, with 15 bases between. The CDR3 spans 16 residues. Germline V CDR1 and CDR2: SGHRS, YFSETQ. This CDR3 reads CASSFYPEQFNSPLHF. The CDR3 nucleotides are TGCGCCAGCAGCTTTTATCCGGAACAGTTTAATTCACCCCTCCACTTT.

The chain combines TRBV14 with TRBJ2-5; D assignment may be TRBD1 or TRBD2 (7 bases each). V was cut by 0 bases and J by 5 bases, with 22 bases left in between. Germline V lookup: CDR1 SGHDN, CDR2 FVKESK. The CDR3 loop spans 18 amino acids. The CDR3 reads CASSQDQGGPRYRETQYF. The CDR3 DNA follows: TGTGCCAGCAGCCAAGATCAGGGGGGGCCGCGATATCGGGAGACCCAGTACTTC.

This clonotype occurred a few times. V usage is TRBV20-1 and J usage is TRBJ1-2; 7 bases line up with TRBD1. Unmatched junction bases numbered 7, after V lost 1 base and J lost 5 bases. CDR1 is DFQATT and CDR2 is SNEGSKA in the germline V gene (reference sequence). CDR3 length equals 14 residues. CDR3 in DNA: TGCAGTGCTAGAGGGGGGACAGAGGGATATGGCTACACCTTC. Amino acids: CSARGGTEGYGYTF.

In its sample, this clonotype was seen many times. This chain uses TRBV5-1 with TRBJ2-3; D is unresolved. This CDR3 contains 14 residues. Germline CDR1 and CDR2: SGHRS and YFSETQ. V dropped 4 bases and J dropped 6 bases, with 15 bases sitting between them. This chain's CDR3 is CASSPGPQADTQYF. The CDR3 region has the DNA TGCGCCAGCAGCCCGGGCCCCCAGGCGGATACGCAGTATTTT.

The chain combines TRBV28 with TRBJ1-4; D gene unclear. Trimming shortened V by 3 bases and J by 10 bases, and 6 bases separated the two germline ends. This CDR3 has 11 amino acids. Looked up from germline, CDR1 is MDHEN and CDR2 is SYDVKM. The CDR3 loop is CASSLGGKLFF. Here the CDR3 DNA reads TGTGCCAGCAGTTTGGGTGGAAAACTGTTTTTT.

In this sample, this clonotype turned up a few times. The chain carries TRBV4-2 and TRBJ2-2; D possibly corresponds to TRBD2 (5 bases). Trimming removed 0 bases at V and 5 bases at J, with 13 bases between. Per the germline V gene, CDR1 is LGHNA and CDR2 is YNFKEQ. There are 16 residues in the CDR3. This chain's CDR3 is CASSQDPRGWTGELFF. The CDR3 DNA follows: TGTGCCAGCAGCCAAGATCCCCGGGGATGGACCGGGGAGCTGTTTTTT.